This T cell receptor (beta chain) is from a study of cytomegalovirus exposure and HLA in healthy donors. Of note for this clone: Antigen: not known.

13 Jbeta primers and 60 Vbeta primers were used for the PCR. Using immunoSEQ multiplex PCR, the repertoire was profiled, and TCRdb retains in-frame clones only, with some absent. The data hold 170,000 or so clones, with 77% observed a single time. Study conclusions and caveats: In a later analysis, compared with equally common non-associated chains, HLA-associated beta chains were more expanded. Previously analyzed data showed that most TCR beta V segments were productive at a frequency of about 87% or about 30%. Likely technical artifact: a cluster of highly shared sequence variants.

Sequences were obtained from PBMCs. This clonotype was obtained from a woman aged 30 to 39 in good health and CMV-seronegative.

Here the CDR3 reads CASSFIGPGATQYF. The DNA of the CDR3 is TGTGCCAGCAGCTTCATTGGGCCAGGCGCGACCCAGTACTTC. This rearrangement joins TRBV5-4 to TRBJ2-5; D remains unclear. The V and J ends lost 2 bases and 7 bases respectively, with 15 bases between them. The length of the CDR3 is 14 residues. In germline, CDR1 is SGHNT, CDR2 YYREEE (reference sequence).